A single sample is the source of the 20 T cell receptor beta chains below, sequenced in a study of T cell changes during pregnancy in multiple sclerosis. Profiled with immunoSEQ multiplex PCR; TCRdb holds only in-frame clones, not every one. This table has about 38,000 clones, roughly 91% appearing once. This material consisted of CD8+ T cells from peripheral blood mononuclear cells, taken in the third trimester of pregnancy. The receptors were sampled from a female donor with multiple sclerosis, enrolled in a pregnancy study.

The chain is built from TRBV28 and TRBJ1-5; D ambiguous. The V and J ends lost 5 bases and 0 bases respectively, with 11 bases between them. Germline loops: CDR1 MDHEN, CDR2 SYDVKM. The CDR3 spans 15 residues. The CDR3 reads CASSLEMYSNQPQHF. The CDR3 bases are TGTGCCAGCAGTCTGGAGATGTATAGCAATCAGCCCCAGCATTTT.

This chain uses TRBV30 with TRBJ1-1; TRBD1 is a possible D gene (5 bases). Trimming left V 2 bases short and J 7 bases short, with 8 bases between. This CDR3 is 11 amino acids long. CDR1 and CDR2 from the germline V gene are GTSNPN and SVGIG (reference sequence). CDR3 nucleotides: TGTGCCTGGAGTCCGGGGGTTGAAGCTTTCTTT. Protein product: CAWSPGVEAFF.

The V gene is TRBV9, the J gene TRBJ1-2, with D unresolved. Germline CDR1 is SGDLS and CDR2 is YYNGEE. The CDR3 totals 13 residues. Trimming took 6 bases from V and 5 from J, leaving 14 bases between them. CDR3 protein: CASNNLGVYGYTF. The CDR3 DNA sequence: TGTGCCAGCAACAACCTCGGGGTTTATGGCTACACCTTC.

This sequence joins TRBV19 and TRBJ1-2; 10 nucleotides align to TRBD1. CDR1 and CDR2 from the germline V gene are LNHDA and SQIVND (reference sequence). This CDR3 contains 14 residues. V lost 6 bases and J lost 8; bases outside the gene matches: 9. CDR3 region: CASSQTGGAEGYTF. The CDR3 DNA reads TGTGCCAGTAGCCAGACAGGGGGCGCGGAAGGCTACACCTTC.

The V call is TRBV4-2, the J call TRBJ1-1; 7 nucleotides align to TRBD1. Germline V CDR1 and CDR2: LGHNA, YNFKEQ. The CDR3 length is 13 residues. The trim removed 5 bases at V and 5 bases at J, leaving 5 bases unmatched. The CDR3 DNA sequence: TGTGCCAGCAGCATTGACAGGGAAACTGAAGCTTTCTTT. It is translated as CASSIDRETEAFF.

This chain links TRBV6-5 with TRBJ1-2, with D maybe TRBD1 (6 bases). The V gene's germline CDR1 is MNHEY and CDR2 SVGAGI. V gave up 6 bases and J gave up 5 bases, with 16 bases separating them. This CDR3 spans 14 amino acids. This chain's CDR3 is CASRRDTGWYGYTF. CDR3 DNA sequence: TGTGCCAGCAGAAGGGACACCGGATGGTATGGCTACACCTTC.

The chain couples TRBV6-5 to TRBJ1-1; possibly TRBD1 for D (5 bases). Trimming removed 4 bases from V and 0 bases from J, with 12 bases in between. Germline V gene sequence: CDR1 MNHEY, CDR2 SVGAGI. The CDR3 runs to 15 residues. The CDR3 here is CASSSTAGLNTEAFF. The CDR3 DNA is TGTGCCAGCAGTTCTACGGCAGGGTTGAACACTGAAGCTTTCTTT.

V is TRBV16 and J is TRBJ1-1; TRBD1 matches 9 bases. The CDR3 contains 15 residues. Germline CDR1 and CDR2: KGHSY and FQNENV. With V trimmed by 3 bases and J by 0 bases, 2 bases remained unmatched. CDR3 residues: CASSQGTGMNTEAFF. The CDR3 region has the DNA TGTGCCAGCAGCCAGGGGACAGGGATGAACACTGAAGCTTTCTTT.

In the case of this clone: One end of the junction does not line up with germline, which may come from a read error. The chain couples TRBV16 to TRBJ1-5; D is undetermined. The CDR3 has 14 amino acids. Germline CDR1 is KGHSY and CDR2 is FQNENV. This CDR3 reads CASTQRGSNQPQHF. In nucleotides, the CDR3 is TGTGCCAGCACCCAACGGGGTAGCAATCAGCCCCAGCATTTT.

The CDR3 sequence: CASSIRDRGQEQYF. DNA for the CDR3: TGTGCCAGTAGTATCCGGGACAGGGGGCAAGAGCAGTACTTC. The chain has TRBV19 and TRBJ2-7; the match to TRBD1 covers 12 bases. Germline trimming cut 3 bases from V and 7 bases from J; bases unmatched to any gene: 4. The CDR3 runs to 14 residues. Germline-derived CDR1 and CDR2 are LNHDA and SQIVND (reference sequence).

The chain has TRBV5-4 and TRBJ2-3; 10 positions agree with TRBD1. Losses at the gene ends were 7 bases for V and 8 bases for J; bases not matched to a gene: 7. Germline values: CDR1 SGHNT, CDR2 YYREEE (reference sequence). This CDR3 spans 13 amino acids. This chain's CDR3 is CASEGTGDGTQYF. Written as DNA, the CDR3 is TGTGCCAGCGAGGGGACAGGGGACGGTACGCAGTATTTT.

This clone was found once. The gene calls are TRBV9 and TRBJ2-1, with 12 positions matching TRBD2. V gave up 2 bases and J gave up 6 bases; unmatched junction bases: 9. From germline, CDR1 is SGDLS and CDR2 YYNGEE. CDR3 size: 17 residues. The CDR3 loop is CASSVAATSGGSNEQFF. The CDR3 nucleotides read TGTGCCAGCAGCGTGGCGGCGACTAGCGGGGGTAGCAATGAGCAGTTCTTC.

The chain recombines TRBV5-1 with TRBJ1-5; maybe TRBD1 (5 bases). The germline V gene encodes CDR1 SGHRS and CDR2 YFSETQ. The CDR3 runs to 15 residues. The V end lost 0 bases, the J end lost 7 bases, and 14 bases lay between the germline ends. CDR3 region: CASSLVGGFSQPQHF. DNA of the CDR3: TGCGCCAGCAGCTTGGTGGGGGGGTTTTCGCAGCCCCAGCATTTT.

The chain combines TRBV21-1 with TRBJ1-5; TRBD1, as called in the table, went unchecked against the DNA. TRBV21-1 is a listed pseudogene. The CDR3 length is 14 residues. The CDR3 nucleotides are TGTGCCAGCAGTCGCCCAGGGGGCAATCAGCCCCAGCATTTT. Translation gives CASSRPGGNQPQHF.

The CDR3 coding sequence is TGTGCCAGCAGCAAAGTCCCCCTACGGGTTTACGAGCAGTACTTC. Amino acid sequence: CASSKVPLRVYEQYF. The chain is built from TRBV21-1 and TRBJ2-7; the D call of TRBD2 is as the table states it, not checked on the DNA. TRBV21-1 constitutes a pseudogene. The CDR3 consists of 15 residues.

V usage is TRBV27 and J usage is TRBJ1-2; TRBD1 is a possible D gene (6 bases). The CDR3 covers 12 residues. The V and J ends lost 7 bases and 3 bases respectively, with 9 bases between them. Germline V lookup: CDR1 MNHEY, CDR2 SMNVEV (reference sequence). In DNA form, the CDR3 reads TGTGCCAGCAAGGACAGCCACTATGGCTACACCTTC. It codes for CASKDSHYGYTF.

In its sample, this clone ranks as medium-sized. V and J are TRBV4-2 and TRBJ2-7; 7 bases fit TRBD2. CDR1 is LGHNA and CDR2 is YNFKEQ in the germline V gene. The CDR3 consists of 15 residues. V lost 0 bases, J lost 0 bases, and 2 bases stayed unmatched. CDR3: CASSQEWTSSYEQYF. In nucleotides, the CDR3 is TGTGCCAGCAGCCAAGAATGGACTAGCTCCTACGAGCAGTACTTC.

J is TRBJ1-1 and V is TRBV19, with a tentative D call TRBD1 (5 bases). The germline V and J ends were trimmed by 7 bases and 6 bases, with 18 bases remaining between them. CDR1 and CDR2 from the germline V gene are LNHDA and SQIVND (reference sequence). This CDR3 comprises 14 residues. The chain's CDR3 is CASTRDFEAAEAFF. The DNA of the CDR3 is TGTGCCAGTACCAGGGACTTTGAGGCCGCTGAAGCTTTCTTT.

The chain joins TRBV9 to TRBJ1-4, with 12 bases aligning to TRBD1. The germline CDR1 and CDR2 sequences are SGDLS and YYNGEE. V lost 3 bases, J lost 7 bases, and 4 bases stayed unmatched. This CDR3 has 15 amino acids. CDR3 DNA sequence: TGTGCCAGCAGCGCCGGGACAGGGGGCTTTGAAAAACTGTTTTTT. Residues: CASSAGTGGFEKLFF. Looking up the rest from reference TRBV9 and TRBJ1-4 gives the full variable domain: DSGVTQTPKHLITATGQRVTLRCSPRSGDLSVYWYQQSLDQGLQFLIQYYNGEERAKGNILERFSAQQFPDLHSELNLSSLELGDSALYFCASSAGTGGFEKLFFGSGTQLSVL.

This chain joins TRBV6-5 and TRBJ2-2; 10 bases match TRBD2. The CDR3 runs 14 residues. Per the germline V gene, CDR1 is MNHEY and CDR2 is SVGAGI. Trimming at V came to 0 bases and at J to 8 bases, leaving 0 bases not matched to a gene. CDR3 nucleotide sequence: TGTGCCAGCAGTTACTCGACTAGCGGGGGGGAGCTGTTTTTT. As protein: CASSYSTSGGELFF.